The clone carrying this T cell receptor beta chain was counted only a few times. Its specificity is not known. CDR1 SQVTM and CDR2 ANQGSEA come from the germline V gene. The CDR3 contains 16 residues. The ends were cut back, 7 bases at V and 0 bases at J, with 20 bases in the middle. This entry belongs to a study of Ad26.COV2.S vaccination and SARS-CoV-2 variants. General study results and limits: Spike-specific CD8+ and CD4+ T cell responses reportedly showed substantial breadth after vaccination. It was found that vaccine and placebo recipients had similar non-spike TCR breadth. Using TCR breadth and depth analyses may have led to underestimated total T cell responses.

Noted treatment: around 19 received Ad26.COV2.S at low or high dose, single or two shots; 5 received placebo; per-sample allocation not given. Vaccine and placebo recipients were sampled on day 63 after the first injection. An Ad26 vector that expressed Wuhan-strain SARS-CoV-2 spike constituted the vaccine. The repertoire was sequenced with immunoSEQ multiplex PCR; TCRdb's copy has only in-frame clones and lacks some. The sample includes 440,000 or so clones, 90% of them seen just once. The sample consisted of peripheral blood, taken in a trial of Ad26.COV2.S vaccine versus placebo. This chain joins TRBV29-1 and TRBJ2-3; TRBD2 is a possible D gene (6 bases). The TCR originated in a person aged 18-65 years who received the Ad26.COV2.S COVID-19 vaccine or a placebo. This chain's CDR3 is CSARTTGTGSTDTQYF. CDR3 nucleotide sequence: TGCAGCGCCCGAACTACCGGGACTGGGAGCACAGATACGCAGTATTTT.